This section outlines one T cell receptor (beta chain) sequence together with its context. These data belong to a study of blood T cell repertoires in COVID-19. Study background: The analysed material was cDNA or gDNA that came from T cells, B-cell-depleted T cells, or PBMCs.

Per the study methods: Estimation of nucleated cell counts relied on the amplification of reference gene primers. Sequencing was performed with immunoSEQ multiplex PCR; in TCRdb, only in-frame clones are kept and a portion is missing. V and J calls and clone size are those listed in that table; D and trimming were worked out from the DNA. This sample carries under 70,000 clones, 70% to 75% of them seen once, and the ten largest clones take over 11%. The sample taken for sequencing was peripheral blood. The sequence was obtained from a woman in her seventies with acute or convalescent COVID-19.

CDR3 region: CASSSAGGITEAFF. Here the CDR3 DNA reads TGCGCCAGCAGCTCCGCAGGGGGCATCACTGAAGCTTTCTTT. The chain links TRBV5-1 to TRBJ1-1; 8 nucleotides agree with TRBD1. Germline CDR1 reads SGHRS; CDR2 reads YFSETQ. J was trimmed by 4 bases and V by 3 bases; bases with no gene match: 5. This CDR3 has 14 residues. The complete variable domain, with remaining parts taken from reference TRBV5-1 and TRBJ1-1, reads KAGVTQTPRYLIKTRGQQVTLSCSPISGHRSVSWYQQTPGQGLQFLFEYFSETQRNKGNFPGRFSGRQFSNSRSEMNVSTLELGDSALYLCASSSAGGITEAFFGQGTRLTVV.